These 12 T cell receptor beta chains were all obtained from the same sample, sequenced in a study of post-analysis software for immune sequencing data. These receptors lack a known antigen. The authors incorporated unique molecular identifiers into the TCR beta cDNA libraries. One entry per CDR3 protein, called by TCRdb with MiXCR from the PCR reads. The sample carries 500,000 to 600,000 distinct CDR3 sequences, roughly 40% recorded once. Overall study results and limits: With TRBV5-6, TRBV5-1 and TRBV20-1 included, about five TRBV segments were more frequent in patients than in controls.

Material: blood. Receptors originate from a girl aged 5-17 years with multiple sclerosis.

The chain joins TRBV4-1 to TRBJ2-5, with 10 nucleotides matching TRBD2. Germline values: CDR1 MGHRA, CDR2 YSYEKL. The CDR3 runs 14 residues. Trimming removed 10 bases from V and 12 bases from J; junction bases left unmatched: 17. The CDR3 DNA sequence: TGCGCCATCGTCCGTCCGGGACTAGCGACTGAGGAGTACTTC. Encoded protein: CAIVRPGLATEEYF.

This clonotype appeared a few times. This sequence joins TRBV3-1 and TRBJ2-5; D perhaps matches TRBD2 (6 bases). The closer fit of TRBJ2-7 to the DNA end suggests the J call may be wrong. Germline V gives CDR1 LGHDT, CDR2 YNNKEL (reference sequence). The CDR3 is 14 amino acids. The CDR3 loop is CASSQLSGSGEQYF. The CDR3 DNA reads as TGTGCCAGCAGCCAACTCAGCGGGTCGGGCGAGCAGTACTTC.

The genes are TRBV12-3 or TRBV12-4 and TRBJ1-2; TRBD1 matches at 7 bases. CDR3 length equals 15 residues. Losses at the gene ends were 2 bases for V and 4 bases for J; bases not matched to a gene: 7. CDR3 nucleotides: TGTGCCAGCAGTTTAAAAACAGGGGACAGCTATGGCTACACCTTC. Protein sequence: CASSLKTGDSYGYTF.

V and J are TRBV12-3 or TRBV12-4 and TRBJ1-4; perhaps TRBD1 as D (5 bases). V was trimmed by 7 bases and J by 2 bases, leaving 11 bases between them. The CDR3 runs 14 residues. In DNA form, the CDR3 reads TGTGCCAGCACCCGAGGGGCTACTAATGAAAAACTGTTTTTT. This sequence encodes CASTRGATNEKLFF.

Of note for this clonotype: At one end, the junction sequence differs from germline, possibly due to a read error. The J gene is TRBJ2-7, the V gene TRBV11-1; 13 bases are a match to TRBD2. Germline CDR1 reads SGHAT; CDR2 reads FQDESV (reference sequence). The CDR3 totals 21 residues. The CDR3 sequence: CTSSPNRPRGLAGKFAYEQYF. The CDR3 DNA sequence: TGTACCAGCAGCCCGAACAGACCTAGGGGACTAGCGGGGAAGTTTGCCTACGAGCAGTACTTC.

J is TRBJ2-7 and V is TRBV7-9; TRBD2 matches 11 bases. Germline V gene sequence: CDR1 SEHNR, CDR2 FQNEAQ (reference sequence). The CDR3 extends over 15 amino acids. V gave up 6 bases and J gave up 7 bases; unmatched junction bases: 11. The CDR3 is CASSFGTSGGREQYF. CDR3 DNA sequence: TGTGCCAGCAGTTTTGGGACTAGCGGTGGTAGGGAGCAGTACTTC.

This clonotype was detected once. CDR3 amino acids: CASSQEPNSGTKYF. As DNA, the CDR3 is TGTGCCAGCAGCCAAGAACCCAACTCCGGGACCAAGTATTTT. This chain links TRBV3-1 with TRBJ2-3, with D tentatively TRBD1 or TRBD2 (5 bases each). Trimming removed 0 bases from V and 13 bases from J, with 17 bases in between. The CDR3 covers 14 residues. CDR1 is LGHDT and CDR2 is YNNKEL in the germline V gene (reference sequence).

The chain is built from TRBV7-2 and TRBJ2-3; D possibly uses TRBD1 or TRBD2 (5 bases each). The CDR3 is 16 residues long. V was cut by 5 bases and J by 2 bases, with 17 bases left in between. Per germline, CDR1 SGHTA and CDR2 FQGNSA. CDR3 nucleotide sequence: TGTGCCAGCAGCCCATTAGGGGACGAAGCCACAGATACGCAGTATTTT. Amino acids: CASSPLGDEATDTQYF.

As for this clonotype: A much larger clone is a single base away; this may be a read error. The V gene is TRBV5-1, the J gene TRBJ1-2, with D unclear. The CDR3 runs to 12 residues. In germline, CDR1 is SGHRS, CDR2 YFSETQ. The V end lost 0 bases, the J end lost 3 bases, and 3 bases lay between the germline ends. The CDR3 coding sequence is TGCGCCAGCAGCTTGGACTACTATGGCTACACCTTC. Its protein product is CASSLDYYGYTF.

The chain carries TRBV6-2 or TRBV6-3 and TRBJ1-5, with 11 positions matching TRBD1. CDR3 length equals 14 residues. Germline values: CDR1 MNHEY, CDR2 SVGEGT. The ends lost 2 bases at V and 11 bases at J; junction bases unmatched: 5. CDR3 loop: CASSYGTGGSAQHF. CDR3 sequence (DNA): TGTGCCAGCAGTTACGGGACAGGGGGATCGGCCCAGCATTTT.

This chain links TRBV7-2 with TRBJ1-2; D unclear. Trimming took off 1 base at V and 8 bases at J, with 11 bases between the two ends. The germline CDR1 and CDR2 sequences are SGHTA and FQGNSA. The CDR3 loop spans 13 amino acids. The CDR3 loop is CASSLDLGIGYTF. The CDR3, as DNA: TGTGCCAGCAGCTTAGACCTTGGTATAGGCTACACCTTC.

This clonotype was counted a few times. This sequence joins TRBV20-1 and TRBJ2-1, with 7 positions matching TRBD2. CDR3 length: 15 amino acids. Looked up from germline, CDR1 is DFQATT and CDR2 is SNEGSKA (reference sequence). The J segment lost 5 bases and the V segment lost 3 bases, leaving 10 bases of the junction unmatched. CDR3 loop: CSASFSGGGHNEQFF. The CDR3 nucleotides are TGCAGTGCTAGTTTCTCGGGAGGCGGACACAATGAGCAGTTCTTC.